Below are 32 T cell receptor beta chains sequenced from a single sample in a study of identifying expanded T cells in peripheral blood. Sequenced by immunoSEQ multiplex PCR; TCRdb stores in-frame clones only, minus some. The sample carries some 93,000 clones, roughly 90% recorded once. Sequenced input: blood. These receptors were collected from a person between 18 and 75 years old in good health.

This clone turned up a few times. The V call is TRBV18, the J call TRBJ1-5; TRBD1 is a possible D gene (6 bases). CDR1 is KGHSH, CDR2 LQKENI, per germline. V was pared by 5 bases and J by 1 base, with 9 bases between. The CDR3 has 14 amino acids. As DNA, the CDR3 is TGTGCCAGCTCATCTGGACAGAGCAATCAGCCCCAGCATTTT. It specifies CASSSGQSNQPQHF.

The chain uses TRBV10-3 and TRBJ1-5; 8 positions agree with TRBD1. The V segment lost 3 bases and the J segment 5 bases; nucleotides outside the gene matches: 6. The germline V gene encodes CDR1 ENHRY and CDR2 SYGVKD. The CDR3 extends over 15 amino acids. DNA for the CDR3: TGTGCCATCAGTGACTCCGACAGGGGATATCAGCCCCAGCATTTT. As protein: CAISDSDRGYQPQHF.

The DNA of the CDR3 is TGTGCCAGCAGGCAGAATGAAAAACTGTTTTTT. Its translation is CASRQNEKLFF. The chain carries TRBV11-3 and TRBJ1-4; D gene uncertain. Germline values: CDR1 SGHNT, CDR2 YENEEA. The CDR3 is 11 residues long. Trimming removed 6 bases at V and 5 bases at J, with 4 bases between. Supplemented by reference TRBV11-3 and TRBJ1-4, the full variable domain reads EAGVVQSPRYKIIEKKQPVAFWCNPISGHNTLYWYLQNLGQGPELLIRYENEEAVDDSQLPKDRFSAERLKGVDSTLKIQPAELGDSAVYLCASRQNEKLFFGSGTQLSVL.

This clone was found once. This rearrangement joins TRBV18 to TRBJ1-2, with 7 bases fitting TRBD1. J was trimmed by 0 bases and V by 6 bases; bases with no gene match: 7. The germline V gene has CDR1 KGHSH and CDR2 LQKENI. This CDR3 region has 15 residues. The CDR3 sequence: CASSVLGGANYGYTF. The CDR3 region has the DNA TGTGCCAGCTCGGTCTTAGGGGGCGCTAACTATGGCTACACCTTC.

The chain employs TRBV6-1 and TRBJ1-5, with 12 bases aligning to TRBD1. The CDR3 contains 14 residues. Germline assignment: CDR1 MNHNS and CDR2 SASEGT. J was trimmed by 6 bases and V by 8 bases; bases with no gene match: 5. CDR3 coding DNA: TGTGCCAGCTTCCCGGGACAGGGGGCTCAGCCCCAGCATTTT. Amino acids: CASFPGQGAQPQHF.

This chain joins TRBV5-1 and TRBJ2-1; TRBD2 matches at 7 bases. The CDR3 is 14 residues long. Trimming at V came to 4 bases and at J to 10 bases, leaving 11 bases not matched to a gene. The germline gives CDR1 SGHRS, CDR2 YFSETQ. CDR3 loop: CASSGGGPPAEQFF. CDR3 DNA: TGCGCCAGCAGCGGGGGGGGACCCCCAGCGGAGCAGTTCTTC.

J is TRBJ1-1 and V is TRBV21-1; TRBD1 reflects the table's D call only, with no check against the DNA. TRBV21-1 is a documented pseudogene. The CDR3 totals 18 residues. The CDR3 DNA follows: TGTGCCAGCAGCAAATCATCCTCCGCCTGGGGGCAACGGACTGAAGCTTTCTTT. The encoded protein is CASSKSSSAWGQRTEAFF.

The chain carries TRBV5-1 and TRBJ2-7; D is uncertain. Trimming cost V 0 bases and J 7 bases, with 8 bases left between them. This CDR3 is 12 amino acids long. Germline V gene data show CDR1 as SGHRS and CDR2 as YFSETQ. The CDR3 coding sequence is TGCGCCAGCAGCTTGGTAAACGGGGAGCAGTACTTC. Translating gives CASSLVNGEQYF.

V and J are TRBV5-5 and TRBJ2-1; 10 nucleotides line up with TRBD2. Trimming cost V 0 bases and J 0 bases; bases outside gene matches: 12. The CDR3 sequence is 20 residues long. Germline V gene data show CDR1 as SGHKS and CDR2 as YYEKEE (reference sequence). Here the CDR3 DNA reads TGTGCCAGCAGCTTGGCTTCTCTAGCGGGAGTCTTCGCCTCCTACAATGAGCAGTTCTTC. Translated: CASSLASLAGVFASYNEQFF.

As DNA, the CDR3 is TGTGCCAGTAGTAAGGGACAGGGGTTTGAAAAACTGTTTTTT. Translating it yields CASSKGQGFEKLFF. This chain links TRBV19 with TRBJ1-4, with TRBD1 matching 10 bases. CDR1 and CDR2 from the germline V gene are LNHDA and SQIVND (reference sequence). After removal of 4 bases from V and 7 bases from J, the junction contained 3 bases not matched to a gene. CDR3 length: 14 residues. The full variable domain, its missing parts supplied by reference TRBV19 and TRBJ1-4, is DGGITQSPKYLFRKEGQNVTLSCEQNLNHDAMYWYRQDPGQGLRLIYYSQIVNDFQKGDIAEGYSVSREKKESFPLTVTSAQKNPTAFYLCASSKGQGFEKLFFGSGTQLSVL.

The gene calls are TRBV28 and TRBJ1-4; 8 bases agree with TRBD1. V lost 2 bases, J lost 5 bases, and 4 bases stayed unmatched. Germline CDR1 is MDHEN and CDR2 is SYDVKM. CDR3 size: 15 residues. For the CDR3, the DNA is TGTGCCAGCAGTTTACAGGCAGGGGGCAATGAAAAACTGTTTTTT. It is translated as CASSLQAGGNEKLFF.

The chain joins TRBV13 to TRBJ2-2; TRBD1 aligns across 10 bases. This CDR3 spans 16 amino acids. Germline V lookup: CDR1 PRHDT, CDR2 FYEKMQ (reference sequence). The junction had 6 bases not matched to a gene; V was cut back by 3 bases and J by 5 bases. The CDR3 loop is CASSFLDRGLTGELFF. The CDR3 DNA reads as TGTGCCAGCAGCTTTCTAGACAGGGGGCTTACCGGGGAGCTGTTTTTT.

The chain uses TRBV6-5 and TRBJ2-6, with 8 bases identical to TRBD1. From germline, CDR1 is MNHEY and CDR2 SVGAGI. CDR3 length equals 15 residues. Trimming took 5 bases from V and 2 from J; bases not matched to a gene: 2. This CDR3 is CASSIQGAGANVLTF. DNA of the CDR3: TGTGCCAGCAGTATACAGGGGGCTGGGGCCAACGTCCTGACTTTC.

The DNA for the CDR3 is TGTGCCACGAGCTCGGCCACTGAAGCTTTCTTT. Translating it yields CATSSATEAFF. The J gene is TRBJ1-1, the V gene TRBV19; D is unresolved. CDR1 LNHDA and CDR2 SQIVND come from the germline V gene (reference sequence). The CDR3 length is 11 residues. Trimming cost V 10 bases and J 4 bases, with 10 bases left between them.

V gene TRBV9 combines with J gene TRBJ2-3; D is ambiguous. The length of the CDR3 is 12 residues. Trimming removed 3 bases from V and 2 bases from J, with 4 bases in between. The germline V gene encodes CDR1 SGDLS and CDR2 YYNGEE. The CDR3 nucleotides read TGTGCCAGCAGCGAGAACACAGATACGCAGTATTTT. Translating gives CASSENTDTQYF.

This chain uses TRBV19 with TRBJ2-1; 14 bases fit TRBD2. Germline V gene lookup returns CDR1 LNHDA and CDR2 SQIVND (reference sequence). This CDR3 comprises 19 residues. V shed 3 bases and J 0 bases; nucleotides not matched to a gene: 7. Here the CDR3 reads CASSILGLAGDDSYNEQFF. The CDR3 nucleotides are TGTGCCAGTAGTATCCTGGGACTAGCGGGAGATGACTCCTACAATGAGCAGTTCTTC.

This chain links TRBV11-3 with TRBJ1-1; no firm D call. With 8 bases removed from V and 3 bases from J, the gap between germline ends came to 13 bases. The CDR3 is made up of 13 amino acids. Germline V CDR1 and CDR2: SGHNT, YENEEA. The CDR3 DNA sequence: TGTGCCAGCGGAGACTCTTCAGACACTGAAGCTTTCTTT. Its translation: CASGDSSDTEAFF.

About this clone: Other DNA sequences in this sample translate to the same CDR3. This rearrangement joins TRBV19 to TRBJ2-1; perhaps TRBD2 as D (5 bases). V lost 6 bases, J lost 3 bases, and 9 bases lay in between. This CDR3 has 13 amino acids. Per the germline V gene, CDR1 is LNHDA and CDR2 is SQIVND (reference sequence). The CDR3 DNA sequence: TGTGCCAGTAGCTTGGGGAGCTACAATGAGCAGTTCTTC. This encodes CASSLGSYNEQFF.

The chain uses TRBV5-4 and TRBJ2-1, with D tentatively TRBD2 (6 bases). Germline-derived CDR1 and CDR2 are SGHNT and YYREEE (reference sequence). The ends were cut back, 0 bases at V and 0 bases at J, with 10 bases in the middle. The CDR3 has 16 residues. CDR3: CASSLGGTSSYNEQFF. CDR3 coding DNA: TGTGCCAGCAGCTTGGGCGGGACGAGCTCCTACAATGAGCAGTTCTTC.

This chain uses TRBV25-1 with TRBJ2-1; a possible D gene is TRBD2 (6 bases). There are 15 residues in the CDR3. The germline gives CDR1 MGHDK, CDR2 SYGVNS. The ends were cut back, 3 bases at V and 5 bases at J, with 14 bases in the middle. CDR3 loop: CASSDVGTPNNEQFF. CDR3 coding DNA: TGTGCCAGCAGTGATGTCGGGACTCCCAACAATGAGCAGTTCTTC.

Only one count was recorded for this clone. The rearrangement joins TRBV28 to TRBJ2-7; 8 positions match TRBD2. Germline loops: CDR1 MDHEN, CDR2 SYDVKM. This CDR3 has 13 residues. J gave up 5 bases and V 6 bases, and 6 bases lay outside the gene matches. The CDR3 DNA reads TGTGCCAGCAGGCCAGCGGGAGTAGACGAGCAGTACTTC. It yields the protein CASRPAGVDEQYF.

This clone was counted a few times. This chain uses TRBV19 with TRBJ2-7; no clear D. Germline lookup yields CDR1 LNHDA and CDR2 SQIVND (reference sequence). CDR3 length: 12 residues. V lost 6 bases to trimming and J lost 2 bases, with 8 bases between them. Written as DNA, the CDR3 is TGTGCCAGTAGCGGCTCTCCCTACGAGCAGTACTTC. It specifies CASSGSPYEQYF.

The rearrangement links TRBV19 to TRBJ2-2; D ambiguous. CDR3 size: 16 residues. Germline CDR1 and CDR2: LNHDA and SQIVND (reference sequence). V was clipped by 3 bases and J by 1 base, with 12 bases between them. CDR3 coding DNA: TGTGCCAGTAGTATCGCAGTTGAACTGAACACCGGGGAGCTGTTTTTT. Protein sequence: CASSIAVELNTGELFF. Full variable domain (outside the CDR3, taken from reference TRBV19 and TRBJ2-2): DGGITQSPKYLFRKEGQNVTLSCEQNLNHDAMYWYRQDPGQGLRLIYYSQIVNDFQKGDIAEGYSVSREKKESFPLTVTSAQKNPTAFYLCASSIAVELNTGELFFGEGSRLTVL.

The V call is TRBV6-1, the J call TRBJ1-1; possible D gene TRBD1, 6 bases. The germline gives CDR1 MNHNS, CDR2 SASEGT. The CDR3 runs 14 residues. With 6 bases removed from V and 1 base from J, the gap between germline ends came to 12 bases. The CDR3 DNA is TGTGCCAGCAGCCCGGACAGATCGAACACTGAAGCTTTCTTT. Translated: CASSPDRSNTEAFF.

V gene TRBV7-2 combines with J gene TRBJ1-2; maybe TRBD1 (5 bases). V shed 5 bases and J shed 7 bases, with 17 bases lying between them. The CDR3 spans 14 residues. Germline CDR1 is SGHTA and CDR2 is FQGNSA. CDR3 residues: CASSLAGAKGGYTF. CDR3 DNA sequence: TGTGCCAGCAGCCTCGCTGGGGCAAAGGGTGGCTACACCTTC.

V and J are TRBV7-9 and TRBJ1-2; the match to TRBD1 covers 8 bases. CDR3 length: 13 residues. Trimming took 5 bases from V and 3 from J; bases not matched to a gene: 2. Looked up from germline, CDR1 is SEHNR and CDR2 is FQNEAQ (reference sequence). The CDR3 bases are TGTGCCAGCAGCCCGGACAGGGACTATGGCTACACCTTC. Translating gives CASSPDRDYGYTF.

This clone has more than one count but fewer than ten. V and J are TRBV5-1 and TRBJ1-1, with TRBD1 matching 8 bases. Looked up from germline, CDR1 is SGHRS and CDR2 is YFSETQ. The CDR3 contains 12 residues. V trimming: 4 bases; J trimming: 6 bases; junction bases outside the gene matches: 2. The CDR3, as DNA: TGCGCCAGCAGCGGACAGGGCCCTGAAGCTTTCTTT. It is translated as CASSGQGPEAFF.

Only one count was recorded for this clone. The rearrangement joins TRBV29-1 to TRBJ1-1; D unclear. CDR1 and CDR2 (germline): SQVTM, ANQGSEA. CDR3 length equals 10 residues. The CDR3 here is CGGSNTEAFF. In DNA form, the CDR3 reads TGCGGTGGGTCGAACACTGAAGCTTTCTTT.

The genes are TRBV29-1 and TRBJ1-5; TRBD1 matches at 8 bases. V lost 4 bases to trimming and J lost 6 bases; unmatched junction nucleotides: 5. The CDR3 runs to 13 residues. Germline lookup yields CDR1 SQVTM and CDR2 ANQGSEA. CDR3 sequence reads: CSVVTGGGQPQHF. In DNA, the CDR3 is TGCAGCGTTGTCACAGGGGGGGGTCAGCCCCAGCATTTT.

The J gene is TRBJ2-5, the V gene TRBV2, with 7 bases matching TRBD2. This CDR3 has 17 residues. The trim removed 7 bases at V and 0 bases at J, leaving 14 bases unmatched. CDR1 and CDR2 (germline): SNHLY, FYNNEI. In nucleotides, the CDR3 is TGTGCCAGCAAGTTACTTCCAAGCGGGGTCAACCAAGAGACCCAGTACTTC. Residues: CASKLLPSGVNQETQYF.

The table lists this clone with a count of one. This chain uses TRBV6-5 with TRBJ2-3; TRBD2 is a possible D gene (6 bases). The CDR3 spans 14 residues. V was clipped by 4 bases and J by 3 bases, with 11 bases between them. Germline values: CDR1 MNHEY, CDR2 SVGAGI. The chain's CDR3 is CASSWAGRTDTQYF. DNA of the CDR3: TGTGCCAGCAGTTGGGCGGGGAGAACAGATACGCAGTATTTT.

The V call is TRBV5-1, the J call TRBJ1-2; 10 positions match TRBD1. J was trimmed by 6 bases and V by 4 bases; bases with no gene match: 9. The length of the CDR3 is 15 residues. Germline V gene sequence: CDR1 SGHRS, CDR2 YFSETQ. This CDR3 reads CASSTPGQGSDGYTF. CDR3 nucleotides: TGCGCCAGCAGCACGCCGGGACAGGGGTCAGATGGCTACACCTTC.